The 6 T cell receptor beta chains given below trace back to one sample, sequenced in a study of T cells in Graves' hyperthyroidism and ophthalmopathy. Using RNA transcripts as the source, TCR beta CDR3 regions were amplified. RT-PCR in the first round (using the HTBI primer set) targeted the TCR CDR3. TCRdb re-analysed the multiplex PCR reads in MiXCR, keeping a single row per CDR3 protein. The sample records approximately 610,000 distinct CDR3 sequences, roughly 14% being singletons. Sequencing was done on a sample of blood. These receptors were obtained from a woman in her 40s with Graves' ophthalmopathy.

Ten or more counts support this clonotype. The genes are TRBV27 and TRBJ1-5; TRBD1 might be the D (6 bases). V lost 6 bases to trimming and J lost 0 bases, with 18 bases between them. Germline loops: CDR1 MNHEY, CDR2 SMNVEV (reference sequence). The CDR3 has 17 amino acids. As DNA, the CDR3 is TGTGCCAGCAGCCGTCGGGGGGGGGGCAATAGCAATCAGCCCCAGCATTTT. It is translated as CASSRRGGGNSNQPQHF.

This clonotype came up many times. V and J are TRBV28 and TRBJ1-2; the D gene is possibly TRBD1 (6 bases). V was cut by 1 base and J by 0 bases, with 18 bases left in between. The CDR3 consists of 18 residues. The germline gives CDR1 MDHEN, CDR2 SYDVKM. CDR3 sequence (DNA): TGTGCCAGCAGTTTATTGTTGGGGGGCTCCACTTCTAACTATGGCTACACCTTC. It specifies CASSLLLGGSTSNYGYTF.

This clonotype was counted at least ten times. The V gene is TRBV6-5, the J gene TRBJ2-5; D is ambiguous. The germline V gene has CDR1 MNHEY and CDR2 SVGAGI. CDR3 length equals 15 residues. V lost 0 bases to trimming and J lost 1 base, with 9 bases between them. CDR3 sequence (DNA): TGTGCCAGCAGTTACTCGACACACTTCCAAGAGACCCAGTACTTC. Translated, it gives CASSYSTHFQETQYF.

This clonotype showed up many times. The genes are TRBV20-1 and TRBJ1-5, with D possibly TRBD1 on 6 matching bases. V lost 6 bases to trimming and J lost 3 bases, with 15 bases between them. CDR1 and CDR2 (germline): DFQATT, SNEGSKA (reference sequence). This CDR3 region has 14 residues. CDR3 sequence: CSAQGGGHNQPQHF. The CDR3 region has the DNA TGCAGTGCCCAAGGGGGGGGGCACAATCAGCCCCAGCATTTT.

The sample holds a few counts of this clonotype. The chain carries TRBV6-9 and TRBJ2-7; D may be TRBD1 (6 bases). Trimming stripped 6 bases from V and 3 bases from J, with 21 bases between. CDR3 length equals 16 residues. CDR1 and CDR2 (germline): MNHGY, SVAAGI. The CDR3 DNA is TGTGCCAGCAGCCAACTACAGGGAGTCTCCCTCTACGAGCAGTACTTC. Translated, it gives CASSQLQGVSLYEQYF.

In its sample, this clonotype was seen many times. This chain joins TRBV29-1 and TRBJ2-4; 8 nucleotides align to TRBD2. The CDR3 totals 14 residues. V gave up 5 bases and J gave up 3 bases; unmatched junction bases: 6. The germline V gene has CDR1 SQVTM and CDR2 ANQGSEA. CDR3 DNA: TGCAGCGTTCGAGCGGGAGTTGGCAAAAACATTCAGTACTTC. It translates to CSVRAGVGKNIQYF.